This T cell receptor beta chain stems from a study of T cells after yellow fever vaccination. Study overall: The SMART-Seq v4 Ultra Low Input method served to prepare the low-cell-number fractions.

CDR1 is DFQATT and CDR2 is SNEGSKA in the germline V gene (reference sequence). The CDR3 runs 16 residues. This clonotype was found once. At one of its ends the junction is not consistent with the germline gene, which may arise from a read error. UMIs were added to TCR cDNA along with a universal primer site when it was made by 5'RACE template switching. TCRdb processed the 5' RACE reads anew with MiXCR; each CDR3 protein has one entry. The table lists just under 600,000 distinct CDR3 sequences, roughly 14% of them singletons. The source material was PBMCs, sampled on the day of the yellow fever booster vaccination. The rearrangement links TRBV20-1 to TRBJ2-5, with TRBD2 matching 7 bases. The receptor comes from a man aged 25 to 40 who received the YFV17D yellow fever vaccine. The CDR3 protein is CCARPSTSLLTETQYF. CDR3 DNA sequence: TGCTGTGCTAGACCTTCGACTAGCTTACTCACAGAGACCCAGTACTTC.